This T cell receptor (beta chain) derives from a study of blood T cell repertoires in COVID-19. The overall study: PBMCs, B-cell-depleted T cells, or T cells were the source of the cDNA or gDNA that made up the material.

This CDR3 comprises 17 residues. The V gene's germline CDR1 is MNHEY and CDR2 SMNVEV (reference sequence). V dropped 1 base and J dropped 0 bases, with 10 bases sitting between them. In the original analysis: Amplification of reference gene primers provided the estimated nucleated cell counts. Assay used: immunoSEQ multiplex PCR; TCRdb lists only in-frame clones, some missing. From that table come the V and J calls and clone size; the DNA was used to work out D and trimming. The sample gives tens of thousands of clones, around 83% of which show up once; approximately 20% is in the top ten. The TCR originated in a woman aged 50 to 60 with acute or convalescent COVID-19. The V call is TRBV27, the J call TRBJ2-6; D is unclear. The material sequenced was peripheral blood. As DNA, the CDR3 is TGTGCCAGCAGTTTATTCGGGTTAAGCTCTGGGGCCAACGTCCTGACTTTC. Its protein is CASSLFGLSSGANVLTF.